These 2 T cell receptor beta chains came from one sample sequenced in a study of shared clonotypes between healthy human individuals. Data came from immunoSEQ multiplex PCR; TCRdb stores just in-frame clones and leaves some out. Seen here are roughly 2 million clones, 85% to 95% observed once, and the top ten hold more than 0.1%. What was sequenced was naive CD4+ T cells sorted from blood. Subset described: CD45RA+ positively selected. All receptors come from a man in his late teens or twenties in good health.

This chain connects TRBV10-3 to TRBJ2-5; perhaps TRBD1 as D (6 bases). Germline-derived CDR1 and CDR2 are ENHRY and SYGVKD. The V end lost 6 bases, the J end lost 4 bases, and 9 bases lay between the germline ends. The CDR3 length is 12 residues. The CDR3 loop is CAIRTRGETQYF. The CDR3 nucleotides are TGTGCCATCAGGACCAGGGGAGAGACCCAGTACTTC.

The V and J genes are TRBV18 and TRBJ2-3; 7 bases line up with TRBD1. Germline values: CDR1 KGHSH, CDR2 LQKENI. The CDR3 is 13 amino acids. J was trimmed by 3 bases and V by 9 bases; bases with no gene match: 6. The CDR3 coding sequence is TGTGCCAGTTCTCAGGGGGATACAGATACGCAGTATTTT. This encodes CASSQGDTDTQYF.